The source of this TCR beta chain is a study of T cell repertoires in cytomegalovirus infection. Study-wide background: An indication of both CMV infection and matching HLA type came from public TCR beta signatures. Notes on the study in general: Adding up the frequency of public TCR beta families identified people who carried CMV plus the relevant HLA. Dominating the ex vivo response were TCR beta clonotypes that were CMV-specific and HLA-C-restricted.

Each CDR3 protein gets one entry after TCRdb re-called the reads with MiXCR. Here the sample spans fewer than 300,000 distinct CDR3 sequences, under 30% being singletons. The table lists this clonotype with a few counts. The target antigen is unknown. CDR3 length: 13 amino acids. Trimming removed 4 bases at V and 3 bases at J, with 8 bases between. This clonotype was sampled from a human donor in good health (CMV status not recorded). Some clones in this sample may be carry-over from other donors' samples. The sample taken for sequencing was PBMCs. This chain connects TRBV12-3 or TRBV12-4 to TRBJ2-3; D unresolved. The CDR3, as DNA: TGTGCCAGCAGTTCCCAGCGTACAGATACGCAGTATTTT. Amino acid sequence: CASSSQRTDTQYF.